The clone carrying this TCR beta chain was seen only a few times. The data originate from a study of OX40 agonist ivuxolimab in advanced cancers. With 0 bases removed from V and 4 bases from J, the gap between germline ends came to 13 bases. CDR3 length: 16 residues. Germline V lookup: CDR1 LGHNA, CDR2 YSLEER. Some clones are missing from TCRdb's copy, which holds only in-frame ones; the method was immunoSEQ multiplex PCR. Counted here are about 61,000 clones, about 86% occurring once; the ten biggest clones make up less than 0.6%. The rearrangement uses TRBV4-3 and TRBJ1-5; the D gene is possibly TRBD1 (6 bases). The clonotype comes from an adult with an advanced solid tumor such as melanoma, head and neck, liver or kidney cancer. Source: CD4+ or CD8+ T cells sorted from blood, taken in a trial of the OX40 agonist ivuxolimab. CDR3 sequence reads: CASSQDLRGGNQPQHF. DNA for the CDR3: TGCGCCAGCAGCCAAGATCTCAGGGGCGGGAATCAGCCCCAGCATTTT.